These 12 T cell receptor beta chains were sequenced from one sample in a study of blood T cell repertoires in COVID-19. Assay used: immunoSEQ multiplex PCR; TCRdb lists only in-frame clones, some missing. Here the sample spans under 350,000 clones, about 88% being singletons. Sequencing was done on a sample of peripheral blood. The receptor set was obtained from a man aged 18 to 29 with active or convalescent COVID-19.

The rearrangement links TRBV7-2 to TRBJ1-2; 8 bases map to TRBD1. Germline CDR1 is SGHTA and CDR2 is FQGNSA. This CDR3 contains 13 residues. V shed 4 bases and J 8 bases; nucleotides not matched to a gene: 6. CDR3 region: CASSSGQGRGYTF. The DNA for the CDR3 is TGTGCCAGCAGCTCCGGACAGGGACGGGGCTACACCTTC.

The V gene is TRBV7-8, the J gene TRBJ2-1; D call uncertain. Trimming cost V 7 bases and J 0 bases, with 7 bases left between them. CDR1 is SGHVS, CDR2 FQNEAQ, per germline. This CDR3 contains 13 residues. The CDR3: CASTTASYNEQFF. The CDR3 nucleotides read TGTGCCAGCACCACTGCCTCCTACAATGAGCAGTTCTTC.

This clone turned up a few times. This chain joins TRBV27 and TRBJ2-7, with a tentative D call TRBD2 (5 bases). The CDR3 has 17 residues. Germline values: CDR1 MNHEY, CDR2 SMNVEV (reference sequence). V was clipped by 5 bases and J by 0 bases, with 20 bases between them. CDR3 in amino acids: CASSPDGWGESSYEQYF. The CDR3 region has the DNA TGTGCCAGCAGTCCCGACGGTTGGGGAGAAAGCTCCTACGAGCAGTACTTC.

The chain has TRBV7-3 and TRBJ2-5, with 8 bases identical to TRBD2. This CDR3 has 14 amino acids. V was clipped by 8 bases and J by 0 bases; unmatched bases: 5. From germline, CDR1 is SGHTA and CDR2 FQGTGA. Here the CDR3 DNA reads TGTGCCAGCTCCCCGGGGGGGTACCAAGAGACCCAGTACTTC. Translation gives CASSPGGYQETQYF.

V is TRBV9 and J is TRBJ2-7; 9 bases agree with TRBD1. CDR3 length: 14 amino acids. V lost 0 bases to trimming and J lost 5 bases; unmatched junction nucleotides: 3. CDR1 and CDR2 from the germline V gene are SGDLS and YYNGEE. The CDR3 sequence: CASSVGTGAHEQYF. DNA for the CDR3: TGTGCCAGCAGCGTAGGGACAGGGGCTCACGAGCAGTACTTC.

The genes are TRBV11-2 and TRBJ2-7; 7 bases line up with TRBD2. Germline values: CDR1 SGHAT, CDR2 FQNNGV. With V trimmed by 5 bases and J by 0 bases, 10 bases remained unmatched. This CDR3 is 16 amino acids long. As DNA, the CDR3 is TGTGCCAGCAGCCCTTCCTGGAGCGGGGACTCCTACGAGCAGTACTTC. It yields the protein CASSPSWSGDSYEQYF.

Only one count was recorded for this clone. V and J are TRBV7-8 and TRBJ1-4, with D perhaps TRBD1 (6 bases). Deletions cut 3 bases from V and 6 bases from J, with 20 bases between. The CDR3 totals 17 residues. Germline values: CDR1 SGHVS, CDR2 FQNEAQ. CDR3 in DNA: TGTGCCAGCAGCTTTAAATTTCGGGGGGCGATGGATGAAAAACTGTTTTTT. It encodes CASSFKFRGAMDEKLFF.

This rearrangement joins TRBV30 to TRBJ1-1, with D possibly matching TRBD1 (5 bases). The germline CDR1 and CDR2 sequences are GTSNPN and SVGIG (reference sequence). The CDR3 consists of 12 residues. Trimming shortened V by 1 base and J by 7 bases, and 10 bases separated the two germline ends. CDR3 DNA sequence: TGTGCCTGGAGTGCGGGGGGAGTTGAAGCTTTCTTT. The encoded protein is CAWSAGGVEAFF.

The CDR3 coding sequence is TGCGCCAGCAGCTTGGAACAGGGTACAAACACCATATATTTT. Its protein is CASSLEQGTNTIYF. The chain recombines TRBV5-1 with TRBJ1-3, with a weak D call TRBD1 (6 bases). V lost 0 bases, J lost 6 bases, and 10 bases lay in between. The CDR3 has 14 amino acids. In germline, CDR1 is SGHRS, CDR2 YFSETQ.

The chain links TRBV14 to TRBJ2-7; TRBD1 matches 9 bases. V lost 5 bases and J lost 5; bases outside the gene matches: 7. This CDR3 contains 14 residues. Germline lookup yields CDR1 SGHDN and CDR2 FVKESK. The CDR3 DNA is TGTGCCAGCAGCGGCCGGGACAGGGTCAACGAGCAGTACTTC. Encoded protein: CASSGRDRVNEQYF. The whole variable domain, filled in from reference TRBV14 and TRBJ2-7, reads EAGVTQFPSHSVIEKGQTVTLRCDPISGHDNLYWYRRVMGKEIKFLLHFVKESKQDESGMPNNRFLAERTGGTYSTLKVQPAELEDSGVYFCASSGRDRVNEQYFGPGTRLTVT.

J is TRBJ1-2 and V is TRBV30; D might be TRBD1 (5 bases). Trimming took 2 bases from V and 3 from J, leaving 10 bases between them. The germline CDR1 and CDR2 sequences are GTSNPN and SVGIG (reference sequence). This CDR3 has 13 amino acids. The CDR3 region has the DNA TGTGCCTGGAGTTCCAGGGCATACTATGGCTACACCTTC. Amino acids: CAWSSRAYYGYTF.

The chain employs TRBV28 and TRBJ1-2, with 7 nucleotides matching TRBD1. This CDR3 region has 13 residues. Germline-derived CDR1 and CDR2 are MDHEN and SYDVKM. V lost 11 bases and J lost 8; bases outside the gene matches: 14. CDR3 residues: CAAQDRPEKGYTF. The CDR3 DNA is TGTGCCGCTCAGGACAGGCCGGAGAAGGGCTACACCTTC.